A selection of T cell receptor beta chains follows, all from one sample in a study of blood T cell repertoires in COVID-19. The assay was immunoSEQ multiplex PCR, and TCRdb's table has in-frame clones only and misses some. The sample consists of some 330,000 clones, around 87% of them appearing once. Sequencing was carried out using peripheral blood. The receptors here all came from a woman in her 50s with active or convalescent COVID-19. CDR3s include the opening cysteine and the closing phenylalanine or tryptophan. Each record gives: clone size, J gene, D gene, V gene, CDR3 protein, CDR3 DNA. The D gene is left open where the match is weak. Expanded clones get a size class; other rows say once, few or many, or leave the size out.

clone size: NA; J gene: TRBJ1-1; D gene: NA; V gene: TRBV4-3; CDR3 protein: CASSQEYLNTEAFF; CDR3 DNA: TGCGCCAGCAGCCAAGAGTATTTGAACACTGAAGCTTTCTTT
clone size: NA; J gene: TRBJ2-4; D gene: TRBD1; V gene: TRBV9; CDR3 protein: CASSERDRTDIQYF; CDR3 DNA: TGTGCCAGCAGCGAACGGGACAGGACAGACATTCAGTACTTC
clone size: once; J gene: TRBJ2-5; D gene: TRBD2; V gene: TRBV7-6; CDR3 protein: CASSQGPGLADEETQYF; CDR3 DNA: TGTGCCAGCAGCCAGGGACCCGGACTAGCGGATGAAGAGACCCAGTACTTC
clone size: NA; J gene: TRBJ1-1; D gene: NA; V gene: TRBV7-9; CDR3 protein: CASSHGRWRKTEAFF; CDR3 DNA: TGTGCCAGCAGCCATGGTAGATGGAGGAAAACTGAAGCTTTCTTT
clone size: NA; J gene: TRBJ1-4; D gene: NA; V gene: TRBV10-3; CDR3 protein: CAIKGAGENEKLFF; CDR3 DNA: TGTGCCATCAAGGGCGCAGGGGAGAATGAAAAACTGTTTTTT
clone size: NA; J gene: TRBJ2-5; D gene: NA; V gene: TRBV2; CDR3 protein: CASSPPQGLETQYF; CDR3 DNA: TGTGCCAGCAGTCCACCACAGGGCTTAGAGACCCAGTACTTC
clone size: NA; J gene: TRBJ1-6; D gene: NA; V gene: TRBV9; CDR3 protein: CASSLDGANSPLHF; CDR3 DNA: TGTGCCAGCAGCCTTGACGGAGCGAATTCACCCCTCCACTTT
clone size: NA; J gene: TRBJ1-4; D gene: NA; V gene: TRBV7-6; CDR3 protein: CASTNGGEKLFF; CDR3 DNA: TGTGCCAGCACCAACGGGGGTGAAAAACTGTTTTTT
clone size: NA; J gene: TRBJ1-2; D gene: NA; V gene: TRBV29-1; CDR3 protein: CSVASGMDGYTF; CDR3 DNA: TGCAGCGTTGCATCAGGGATGGATGGCTACACCTTC
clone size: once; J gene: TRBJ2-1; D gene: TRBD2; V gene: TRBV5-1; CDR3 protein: CASSTGGTSRSSYNEQFF; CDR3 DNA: TGCGCCAGCAGCACGGGCGGGACTAGCAGGAGCTCCTACAATGAGCAGTTCTTC
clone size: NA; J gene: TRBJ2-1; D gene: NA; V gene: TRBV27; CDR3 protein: CASSWARYNEQFF; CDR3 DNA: TGTGCCAGCTCGTGGGCCAGGTACAATGAGCAGTTCTTC
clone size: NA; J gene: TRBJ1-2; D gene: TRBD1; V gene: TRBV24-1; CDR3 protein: CATSDPSPGQGPMGGYTF; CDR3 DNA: TGTGCCACCAGTGATCCGTCCCCTGGACAGGGGCCGATGGGAGGCTACACCTTC
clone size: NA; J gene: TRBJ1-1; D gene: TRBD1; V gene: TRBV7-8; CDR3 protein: CASNPGQSTTEAFF; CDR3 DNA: TGTGCCAGCAATCCGGGACAGAGTACCACTGAAGCTTTCTTT
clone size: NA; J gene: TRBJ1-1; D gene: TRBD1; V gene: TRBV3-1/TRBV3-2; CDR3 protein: CASSQAGGMNTEAFF; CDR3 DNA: TGTGCCAGCAGCCAGGCAGGGGGGATGAACACTGAAGCTTTCTTT
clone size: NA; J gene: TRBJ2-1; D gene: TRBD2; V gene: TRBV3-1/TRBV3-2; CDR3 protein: CASTRTSGDNEQFF; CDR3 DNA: TGTGCCAGCACCCGGACTAGCGGGGACAATGAGCAGTTCTTC
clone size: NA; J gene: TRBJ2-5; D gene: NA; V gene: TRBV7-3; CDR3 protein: CASSSGIKAGETQYF; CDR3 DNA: TGTGCCAGCAGCTCCGGGATCAAAGCCGGGGAGACCCAGTACTTC
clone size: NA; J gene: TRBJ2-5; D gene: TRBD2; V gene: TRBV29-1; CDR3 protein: CSVERGTRQETQYF; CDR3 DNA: TGCAGCGTTGAAAGGGGGACTAGACAAGAGACCCAGTACTTC
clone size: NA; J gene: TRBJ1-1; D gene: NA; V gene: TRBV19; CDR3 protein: CASSILGGGTEAFF; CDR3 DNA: TGTGCCAGTAGTATTTTAGGGGGTGGAACTGAAGCTTTCTTT
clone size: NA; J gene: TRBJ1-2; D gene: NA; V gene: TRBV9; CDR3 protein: CASTLGQTNYGYTF; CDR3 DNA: TGTGCCAGCACTCTCGGACAGACTAACTATGGCTACACCTTC
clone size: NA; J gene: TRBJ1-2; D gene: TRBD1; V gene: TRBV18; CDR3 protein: CASSNDRVYGYTF; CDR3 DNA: TGTGCCAGCTCAAATGACAGGGTCTATGGCTACACCTTC